This T cell receptor (beta chain) was retrieved from a study of blood T cell repertoires in COVID-19. Looking at the study overall: The United States, Italy and Spain were the sources of the acute and convalescent COVID-19 samples. T cells, B-cell-depleted T cells, or PBMCs provided the cDNA or gDNA that served as material.

The V gene's germline CDR1 is SGHRS and CDR2 YFSETQ. V was trimmed by 4 bases and J by 5 bases, leaving 18 bases between them. This CDR3 is 15 amino acids long. In the authors' methods: Reference gene primer amplification gave estimated nucleated cell counts. The method was immunoSEQ multiplex PCR; TCRdb's version includes in-frame clones alone and lacks a portion of them. That table is the source of V, J and clone size, and D and trimming were worked out from the DNA. The sample contains a few hundred thousand clones, around 90% of which appear only once. Sequences were obtained from peripheral blood. The TCR sequence derives from a man in his fifties or sixties who had recovered from COVID-19. V and J are TRBV5-1 and TRBJ2-5, with a possible D match to TRBD1 (5 bases). The DNA for the CDR3 is TGCGCCAGCAGCCCGGACACGACCGGAAAGGAGACCCAGTACTTC. This sequence encodes CASSPDTTGKETQYF. The variable domain in full, with the rest retrieved from reference TRBV5-1 and TRBJ2-5, is KAGVTQTPRYLIKTRGQQVTLSCSPISGHRSVSWYQQTPGQGLQFLFEYFSETQRNKGNFPGRFSGRQFSNSRSEMNVSTLELGDSALYLCASSPDTTGKETQYFGPGTRLLVL.